The 17 T cell receptor beta chains below were found in one sample sequenced in a study of T cells in localized non-small cell lung cancer. TCRdb keeps only in-frame clones here, not all; method: immunoSEQ multiplex PCR. The sample has 30,000 to 45,000 clones; around 90% are singletons. The source was peripheral blood, collected before any cancer treatment. The origin of the receptors is a woman aged 35 to 70 with stage I lung adenocarcinoma.

The genes are TRBV9 and TRBJ1-3; unclear D gene. V shed 7 bases and J shed 0 bases, with 14 bases lying between them. From germline, CDR1 is SGDLS and CDR2 YYNGEE. This CDR3 region has 15 residues. CDR3 sequence (DNA): TGTGCCAGCGCGAGGACGTCCGGCTCTGGAAACACCATATATTTT. This codes for CASARTSGSGNTIYF.

The chain uses TRBV10-3 and TRBJ1-5, with 12 bases fitting TRBD1. Per germline, CDR1 ENHRY and CDR2 SYGVKD. With 6 bases clipped from V and 5 bases from J, the junction kept 8 bases outside the gene matches. The CDR3 length is 16 residues. The CDR3: CAIRDSGTGGDQPQHF. CDR3 DNA: TGTGCCATCAGGGATTCCGGGACAGGGGGCGATCAGCCCCAGCATTTT.

The gene calls are TRBV6-1 and TRBJ1-1, with D unresolved. Looked up from germline, CDR1 is MNHNS and CDR2 is SASEGT. Trimming shortened V by 7 bases and J by 1 base, and 7 bases separated the two germline ends. This CDR3 has 12 residues. The CDR3 is CASMRGNTEAFF. CDR3 nucleotide sequence: TGTGCCAGCATGCGGGGGAACACTGAAGCTTTCTTT.

The chain carries TRBV6-5 and TRBJ1-3; D ambiguous. The germline V gene encodes CDR1 MNHEY and CDR2 SVGAGI. The V gene lost 4 bases and the J gene lost 4 bases, with 8 bases spanning the gap. The CDR3 sequence is 13 residues long. The CDR3 nucleotides are TGTGCCAGCAGTTCCCCCGGGGGAAACACCATATATTTT. The encoded protein is CASSSPGGNTIYF.

The J gene is TRBJ1-3, the V gene TRBV11-2; TRBD1 matches at 8 bases. The CDR3 has 17 residues. Germline values: CDR1 SGHAT, CDR2 FQNNGV. J gave up 0 bases and V 1 base, and 5 bases lay outside the gene matches. This CDR3 is CASSLVSGGGSGNTIYF. CDR3 DNA: TGTGCCAGCAGCTTAGTTTCAGGGGGCGGCTCTGGAAACACCATATATTTT.

This clone came up once. V gene TRBV7-8 combines with J gene TRBJ2-2; 7 bases fit TRBD1. CDR3 length: 12 amino acids. CDR1 SGHVS and CDR2 FQNEAQ come from the germline V gene. CDR3 sequence: CLTGQHTGELFF. As DNA, the CDR3 is TGTCTGACGGGACAGCACACCGGGGAGCTGTTTTTT.

The rearrangement links TRBV5-6 to TRBJ1-1; 8 bases are shared with TRBD1. The trim removed 4 bases at V and 6 bases at J, leaving 5 bases unmatched. The CDR3 runs to 13 residues. Germline values: CDR1 SGHDT, CDR2 YYEEEE. The chain's CDR3 is CASSLDRGPEAFF. The CDR3 DNA is TGTGCCAGCAGCCTTGACAGGGGTCCTGAAGCTTTCTTT.

The gene calls are TRBV19 and TRBJ1-2, with D uncertain. The CDR3 is 14 residues long. V shed 7 bases and J shed 2 bases, with 14 bases lying between them. Germline V gene data show CDR1 as LNHDA and CDR2 as SQIVND (reference sequence). The CDR3 loop is CASNPGSVNYGYTF. The DNA of the CDR3 is TGTGCCAGTAACCCTGGCAGCGTAAACTATGGCTACACCTTC.

This clone appeared a single time. The V and J genes are TRBV5-5 and TRBJ2-1; no reliable D call. The germline V gene has CDR1 SGHKS and CDR2 YYEKEE (reference sequence). V lost 0 bases, J lost 9 bases, and 16 bases lay in between. This CDR3 has 15 amino acids. The DNA for the CDR3 is TGTGCCAGCAGCTTGGAGTGGGTCAGTAATAGTGAGCAGTTCTTC. It specifies CASSLEWVSNSEQFF.

The chain joins TRBV27 to TRBJ2-3; possibly TRBD1 or TRBD2 for D (5 bases each). Trimming stripped 5 bases from V and 6 bases from J, with 18 bases between. The germline V gene has CDR1 MNHEY and CDR2 SMNVEV (reference sequence). CDR3 length: 15 residues. The CDR3 loop reads CASSLRGFGWDTQYF. CDR3 nucleotides: TGTGCCAGCAGTCTCCGGGGCTTTGGGTGGGATACGCAGTATTTT.

This chain joins TRBV9 and TRBJ1-3, with D maybe TRBD1 (5 bases). CDR1 and CDR2 from the germline V gene are SGDLS and YYNGEE. V gave up 0 bases and J gave up 0 bases, with 10 bases separating them. The CDR3 covers 16 residues. CDR3 loop: CASSVAPGFSGNTIYF. The CDR3 DNA reads TGTGCCAGCAGCGTAGCCCCAGGGTTCTCTGGAAACACCATATATTTT.

The rearrangement uses TRBV5-1 and TRBJ2-4, with D perhaps matching TRBD2 (6 bases). Germline CDR1 SGHRS, CDR2 YFSETQ. CDR3 length: 15 amino acids. Trimming cost V 5 bases and J 6 bases, with 18 bases left between them. The CDR3: CASRFFWGDGNIQYF. CDR3 in DNA: TGCGCCAGCAGGTTTTTTTGGGGGGACGGAAACATTCAGTACTTC.

This clone was recorded only once. The chain recombines TRBV28 with TRBJ1-2; D perhaps matches TRBD1 (6 bases). Trimming shortened V by 6 bases and J by 3 bases, and 17 bases separated the two germline ends. The CDR3 is 15 residues long. Germline V CDR1 and CDR2: MDHEN, SYDVKM. The CDR3 DNA follows: TGTGCCAGCAGAAAGACAGGATCGGGTTACTATGGCTACACCTTC. This sequence encodes CASRKTGSGYYGYTF.

This sequence joins TRBV27 and TRBJ2-6; D call uncertain. Trimming removed 5 bases from V and 4 bases from J, with 6 bases in between. The CDR3 sequence is 13 residues long. Looked up from germline, CDR1 is MNHEY and CDR2 is SMNVEV (reference sequence). The CDR3, as DNA: TGTGCCAGCAGTCAGAGGGGGGCCAACGTCCTGACTTTC. Protein product: CASSQRGANVLTF.

The genes are TRBV5-1 and TRBJ2-7, with 8 bases fitting TRBD1. CDR3 length equals 16 residues. Losses at the gene ends were 0 bases for V and 4 bases for J; bases not matched to a gene: 9. Germline CDR1 is SGHRS and CDR2 is YFSETQ. For the CDR3, the DNA is TGCGCCAGCAGCTTGGATGGACAGGGAGTTAGGTACGAGCAGTACTTC. It yields the protein CASSLDGQGVRYEQYF.

V gene TRBV7-6 combines with J gene TRBJ2-5, with D perhaps TRBD1 (6 bases). The ends were cut back, 3 bases at V and 5 bases at J, with 13 bases in the middle. Germline V gives CDR1 SGHVS, CDR2 FNYEAQ. The CDR3 has 14 amino acids. This chain's CDR3 is CASSFQGSAETQYF. The CDR3 region has the DNA TGTGCCAGCAGCTTCCAGGGGTCGGCGGAGACCCAGTACTTC.

The rearrangement joins TRBV15 to TRBJ2-1; 10 positions agree with TRBD1. The CDR3 loop spans 18 amino acids. V shed 1 base and J 2 bases; nucleotides not matched to a gene: 8. Per germline, CDR1 LNHNV and CDR2 YYDKDF (reference sequence). CDR3 amino acids: CATSRGRFGTGAYNEQFF. The CDR3 DNA reads TGTGCCACCAGCAGAGGAAGGTTCGGGACAGGGGCCTACAATGAGCAGTTCTTC.